A single sample is the source of the 10 T cell receptor beta chains below, sequenced in a study of blood T cell repertoires in COVID-19. Using immunoSEQ multiplex PCR, the repertoire was profiled, and TCRdb retains in-frame clones only, with some absent. This table has 75,000 to 95,000 clones, 84% appearing once. Source material: peripheral blood. Receptors were obtained from a man between 60 and 75 years old with acute or convalescent COVID-19.

CDR3 loop: CASSSDGSGGNNEQFF. The DNA for the CDR3 is TGTGCCAGCAGCTCAGACGGGTCGGGGGGTAACAATGAGCAGTTCTTC. The V call is TRBV9, the J call TRBJ2-1, with 7 positions matching TRBD2. With 4 bases clipped from V and 5 bases from J, the junction kept 12 bases outside the gene matches. CDR1 SGDLS and CDR2 YYNGEE come from the germline V gene. CDR3 length: 16 residues. Using reference TRBV9 and TRBJ2-1 for the parts outside the CDR3, the full variable domain is DSGVTQTPKHLITATGQRVTLRCSPRSGDLSVYWYQQSLDQGLQFLIQYYNGEERAKGNILERFSAQQFPDLHSELNLSSLELGDSALYFCASSSDGSGGNNEQFFGPGTRLTVL.

The V and J genes are TRBV10-3 and TRBJ1-1, with D maybe TRBD1 (6 bases). This CDR3 has 12 residues. Trimming took off 8 bases at V and 1 base at J, with 8 bases between the two ends. Germline V lookup: CDR1 ENHRY, CDR2 SYGVKD. CDR3 region: CAIQGSNTEAFF. CDR3 in DNA: TGTGCCATCCAGGGGTCGAACACTGAAGCTTTCTTT.

This chain joins TRBV7-9 and TRBJ2-1; tentative D call: TRBD1 (6 bases). Germline CDR1 reads SEHNR; CDR2 reads FQNEAQ (reference sequence). V lost 2 bases to trimming and J lost 8 bases, with 10 bases between them. This CDR3 is 13 amino acids long. The DNA of the CDR3 is TGTGCCAGCAGCTTACAGGGGTACGATGAGCAGTTCTTC. It yields the protein CASSLQGYDEQFF.

The rearrangement links TRBV19 to TRBJ2-4; D is perhaps TRBD1 (6 bases). The CDR3 is 14 residues long. V was trimmed by 5 bases and J by 4 bases, leaving 12 bases between them. CDR1 LNHDA and CDR2 SQIVND come from the germline V gene (reference sequence). The CDR3 nucleotides read TGTGCCAGTAGTCCCACAGGGAGTAAAAACATTCAGTACTTC. It translates to CASSPTGSKNIQYF. Filled out from reference TRBV19 and TRBJ2-4, the complete variable domain reads DGGITQSPKYLFRKEGQNVTLSCEQNLNHDAMYWYRQDPGQGLRLIYYSQIVNDFQKGDIAEGYSVSREKKESFPLTVTSAQKNPTAFYLCASSPTGSKNIQYFGAGTRLSVL.

This clone was seen once. The chain recombines TRBV27 with TRBJ1-6, with 7 bases lining up with TRBD1. V gave up 4 bases and J gave up 14 bases; unmatched junction bases: 11. The length of the CDR3 is 14 residues. Germline values: CDR1 MNHEY, CDR2 SMNVEV (reference sequence). The CDR3 is CASSSDQGVSTLHF. In nucleotides, the CDR3 is TGTGCCAGCAGTTCGGACCAGGGGGTTTCGACCCTCCACTTT.

The chain joins TRBV21-1 to TRBJ1-5; the D call TRBD1 from the table was never checked on the DNA. TRBV21-1 is termed a pseudogene. CDR3 length: 15 amino acids. The CDR3 protein is CASSKGQGCNQPQHF. Written as DNA, the CDR3 is TGTGCCAGCAGCAAAGGACAGGGCTGCAATCAGCCCCAGCATTTT.

To note about this clone: The junction and the germline gene differ at one end; a read error may be behind it. The J gene is TRBJ2-7, the V gene TRBV4-1; maybe TRBD2 (6 bases). The CDR3 sequence is 16 residues long. Germline CDR1 MGHRA, CDR2 YSYEKL. The CDR3 loop reads CASSKDPSESSYEQYF. The CDR3 DNA follows: TGCGCCAGCAGCAAAGACCCTAGCGAGAGCTCCTACGAGCAGTACTTC.

This clone was counted a few times. This chain joins TRBV19 and TRBJ1-1; TRBD1 is a possible D gene (6 bases). V lost 8 bases and J 2 bases, leaving 12 bases between the germline ends. Germline CDR1 and CDR2: LNHDA and SQIVND (reference sequence). This CDR3 spans 13 amino acids. The CDR3 protein is CASSGQLNTEAFF. CDR3 in DNA: TGTGCCAGTTCTGGACAGCTAAACACTGAAGCTTTCTTT. Full variable domain (missing parts from reference TRBV19 and TRBJ1-1): DGGITQSPKYLFRKEGQNVTLSCEQNLNHDAMYWYRQDPGQGLRLIYYSQIVNDFQKGDIAEGYSVSREKKESFPLTVTSAQKNPTAFYLCASSGQLNTEAFFGQGTRLTVV.

The CDR3 nucleotides are TGCAGCGTTGAAGGGACAGGCACGGTCCGATGGGAGTTCTTC. It is translated as CSVEGTGTVRWEFF. The chain couples TRBV29-1 to TRBJ2-1; 7 bases match TRBD1. This CDR3 has 14 residues. Looked up from germline, CDR1 is SQVTM and CDR2 is ANQGSEA. J lost 14 bases, V lost 1 base, and 14 bases had no gene match.

The chain uses TRBV2 and TRBJ1-4; possible D gene TRBD1, 6 bases. This CDR3 has 13 residues. CDR1 and CDR2 from the germline V gene are SNHLY and FYNNEI. V dropped 7 bases and J dropped 1 base, with 7 bases sitting between them. CDR3 protein: CASNRETNEKLFF. CDR3 bases: TGTGCCAGCAACAGGGAAACTAATGAAAAACTGTTTTTT.